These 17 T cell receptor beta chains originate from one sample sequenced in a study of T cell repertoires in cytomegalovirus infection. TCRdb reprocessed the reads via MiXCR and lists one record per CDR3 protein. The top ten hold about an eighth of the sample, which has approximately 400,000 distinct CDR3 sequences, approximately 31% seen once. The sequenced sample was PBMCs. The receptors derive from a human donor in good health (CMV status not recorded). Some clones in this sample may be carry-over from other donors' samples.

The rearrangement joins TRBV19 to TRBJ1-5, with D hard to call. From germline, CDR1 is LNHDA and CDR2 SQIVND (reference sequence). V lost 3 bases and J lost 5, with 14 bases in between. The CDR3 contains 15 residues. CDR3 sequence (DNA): TGTGCCAGTAGTATCTCCCGGGGAAGGTATCAGCCCCAGCATTTT. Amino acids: CASSISRGRYQPQHF.

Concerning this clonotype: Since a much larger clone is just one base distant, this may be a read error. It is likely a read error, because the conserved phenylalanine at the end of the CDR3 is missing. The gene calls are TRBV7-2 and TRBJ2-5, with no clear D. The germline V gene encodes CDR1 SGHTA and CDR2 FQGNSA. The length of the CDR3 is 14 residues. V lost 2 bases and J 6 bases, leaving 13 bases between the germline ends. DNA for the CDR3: TGTGCCAGCAGCTTAAGATTGGCAAGGAAGACCCAGTACTTA. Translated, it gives CASSLRLARKTQYL.

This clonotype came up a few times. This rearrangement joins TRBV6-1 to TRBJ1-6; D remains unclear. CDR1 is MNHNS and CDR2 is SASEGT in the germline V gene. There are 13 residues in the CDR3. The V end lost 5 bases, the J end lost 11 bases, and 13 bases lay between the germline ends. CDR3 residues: CASSRDYGTPLHF. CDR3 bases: TGTGCCAGCAGTCGGGATTACGGGACACCCCTCCACTTT.

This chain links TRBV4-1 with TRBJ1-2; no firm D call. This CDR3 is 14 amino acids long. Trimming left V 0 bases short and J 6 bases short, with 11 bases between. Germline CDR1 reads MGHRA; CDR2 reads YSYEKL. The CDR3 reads CASSQDSHDDGYTF. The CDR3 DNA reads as TGCGCCAGCAGCCAAGATTCACATGACGATGGCTACACCTTC.

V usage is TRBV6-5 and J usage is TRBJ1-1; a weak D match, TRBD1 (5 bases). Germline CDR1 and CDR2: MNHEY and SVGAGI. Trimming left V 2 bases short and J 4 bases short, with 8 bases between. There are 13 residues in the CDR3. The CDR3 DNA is TGTGCCAGCAGTTACGGGGGGACCACTGAAGCTTTCTTT. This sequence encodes CASSYGGTTEAFF.

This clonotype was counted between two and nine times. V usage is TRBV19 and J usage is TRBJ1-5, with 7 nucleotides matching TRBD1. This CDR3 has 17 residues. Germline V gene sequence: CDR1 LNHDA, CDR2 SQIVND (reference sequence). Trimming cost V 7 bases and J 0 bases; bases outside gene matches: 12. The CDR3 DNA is TGTGCCAGTAAGCGGGCATGGACAGGTTATAGCAATCAGCCCCAGCATTTT. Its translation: CASKRAWTGYSNQPQHF.

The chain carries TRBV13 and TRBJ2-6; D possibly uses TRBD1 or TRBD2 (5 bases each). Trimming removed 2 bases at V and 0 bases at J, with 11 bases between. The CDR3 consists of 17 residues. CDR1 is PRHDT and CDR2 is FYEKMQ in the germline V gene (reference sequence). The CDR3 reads CASSLKGPLSGANVLTF. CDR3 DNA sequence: TGTGCCAGCAGCTTAAAGGGACCCCTCTCTGGGGCCAACGTCCTGACTTTC.

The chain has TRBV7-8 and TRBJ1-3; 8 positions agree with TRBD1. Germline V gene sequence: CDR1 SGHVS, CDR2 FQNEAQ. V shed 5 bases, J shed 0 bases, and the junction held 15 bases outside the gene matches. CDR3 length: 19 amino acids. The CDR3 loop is CASSILRGRTPSSGNTIYF. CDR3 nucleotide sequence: TGTGCCAGCAGCATACTCAGGGGGCGAACCCCATCCTCTGGAAACACCATATATTTT.

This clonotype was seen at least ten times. The CDR3 DNA is TGTGCCAGCACCACGTGGCCGCCCTACGAGCAGTACTTC. Its translation is CASTTWPPYEQYF. The gene calls are TRBV12-3 or TRBV12-4 and TRBJ2-7; D gene ambiguous. V was shortened by 7 bases and J by 2 bases, with 12 bases between the two germline ends. The CDR3 sequence is 13 residues long.

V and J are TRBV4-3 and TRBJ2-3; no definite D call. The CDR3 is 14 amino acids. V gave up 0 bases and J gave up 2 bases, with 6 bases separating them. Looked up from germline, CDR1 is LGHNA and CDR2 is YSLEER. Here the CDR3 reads CASSQDPLTDTQYF. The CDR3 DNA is TGCGCCAGCAGCCAAGATCCCCTCACAGATACGCAGTATTTT.

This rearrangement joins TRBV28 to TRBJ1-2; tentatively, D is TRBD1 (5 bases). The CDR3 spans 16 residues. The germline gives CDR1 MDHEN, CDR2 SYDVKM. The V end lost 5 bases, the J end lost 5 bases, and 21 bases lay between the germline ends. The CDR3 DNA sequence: TGTGCCAGCAGTCATCATCCCGGGACTGCGAGTTATGGCTACACCTTC. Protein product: CASSHHPGTASYGYTF.

CDR3 protein: CASSPGLRTTEQFF. For the CDR3, the DNA is TGTGCCAGCAGCCCGGGGCTACGAACTACTGAGCAGTTCTTC. J is TRBJ2-1 and V is TRBV7-2; D could derive from TRBD1 or TRBD2 (5 bases each). V gave up 5 bases and J gave up 9 bases, with 17 bases separating them. Germline CDR1 reads SGHTA; CDR2 reads FQGNSA. This CDR3 comprises 14 residues.

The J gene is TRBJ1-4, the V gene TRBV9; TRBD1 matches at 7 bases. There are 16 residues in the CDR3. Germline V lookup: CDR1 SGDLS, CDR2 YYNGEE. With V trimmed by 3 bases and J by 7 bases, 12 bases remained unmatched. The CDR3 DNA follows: TGTGCCAGCAGCGGAGATGAGGGGGCAGGTATTGAAAAACTGTTTTTT. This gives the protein CASSGDEGAGIEKLFF.

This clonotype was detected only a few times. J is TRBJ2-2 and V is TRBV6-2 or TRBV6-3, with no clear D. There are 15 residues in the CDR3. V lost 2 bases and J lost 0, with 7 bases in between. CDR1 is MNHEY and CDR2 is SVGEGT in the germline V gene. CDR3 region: CASSYHSANTGELFF. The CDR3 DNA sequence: TGTGCCAGCAGTTACCACAGCGCGAACACCGGGGAGCTGTTTTTT.

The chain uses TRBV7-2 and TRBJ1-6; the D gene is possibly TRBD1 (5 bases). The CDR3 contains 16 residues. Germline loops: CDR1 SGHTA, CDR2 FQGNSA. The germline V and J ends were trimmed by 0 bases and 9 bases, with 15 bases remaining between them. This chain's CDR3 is CASSLARRRVSSPLHF. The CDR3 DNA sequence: TGTGCCAGCAGCTTAGCACGACGCAGGGTCAGTTCACCCCTCCACTTT. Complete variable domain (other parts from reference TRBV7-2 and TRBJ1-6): GAGVSQSPSNKVTEKGKDVELRCDPISGHTALYWYRQSLGQGLEFLIYFQGNSAPDKSGLPSDRFSAERTGGSVSTLTIQRTQQEDSAVYLCASSLARRRVSSPLHFGNGTRLTVT.

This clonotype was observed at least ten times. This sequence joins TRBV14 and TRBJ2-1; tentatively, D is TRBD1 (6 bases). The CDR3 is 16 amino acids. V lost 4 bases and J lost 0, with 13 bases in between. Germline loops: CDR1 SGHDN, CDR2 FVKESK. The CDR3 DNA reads TGTGCCAGCAGCCCCGGGACACATGACTCCTACAATGAGCAGTTCTTC. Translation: CASSPGTHDSYNEQFF.

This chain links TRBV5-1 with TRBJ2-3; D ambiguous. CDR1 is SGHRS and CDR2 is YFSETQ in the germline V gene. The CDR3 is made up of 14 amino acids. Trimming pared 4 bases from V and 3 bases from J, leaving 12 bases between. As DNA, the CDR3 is TGCGCCAGCAGCACCGCGCTCGGGACAGATACGCAGTATTTT. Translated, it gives CASSTALGTDTQYF. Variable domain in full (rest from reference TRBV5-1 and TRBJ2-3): KAGVTQTPRYLIKTRGQQVTLSCSPISGHRSVSWYQQTPGQGLQFLFEYFSETQRNKGNFPGRFSGRQFSNSRSEMNVSTLELGDSALYLCASSTALGTDTQYFGPGTRLTVL.